The 31 T cell receptor beta chains below come from one sample, sequenced in a study of cytomegalovirus exposure and HLA in healthy donors. The PCR made use of 60 Vbeta and 13 Jbeta primers. Sequencing was performed with immunoSEQ multiplex PCR; in TCRdb, only in-frame clones are kept and a portion is missing. Here the sample spans around 130,000 clones, around 85% being singletons. Sequenced: PBMCs. These receptors were collected from a woman aged 30 to 39 in good health and CMV-seropositive.

The V gene is TRBV9, the J gene TRBJ2-5; D remains unclear. Germline lookup yields CDR1 SGDLS and CDR2 YYNGEE. CDR3 size: 15 residues. Trimming pared 0 bases from V and 5 bases from J, leaving 14 bases between. CDR3 in DNA: TGTGCCAGCAGCGTAGGCCCGCCTGAGTGGGAGACCCAGTACTTC. Its translation is CASSVGPPEWETQYF.

The chain employs TRBV28 and TRBJ1-2; no reliable D call. Trimming removed 9 bases from V and 0 bases from J, with 8 bases in between. From germline, CDR1 is MDHEN and CDR2 SYDVKM. The CDR3 consists of 12 residues. CDR3 DNA: TGTGCCAGTCGTAGTCCTAACTATGGCTACACCTTC. Protein: CASRSPNYGYTF.

The chain employs TRBV4-1 and TRBJ2-7; a weak D match, TRBD2 (6 bases). Germline V lookup: CDR1 MGHRA, CDR2 YSYEKL. Trimming pared 2 bases from V and 6 bases from J, leaving 26 bases between. This CDR3 has 18 residues. As DNA, the CDR3 is TGCGCCAGCAGCCAAATAATATCTTTGGGCGGGAAATCAGTCGAGCAGTACTTC. This translates into CASSQIISLGGKSVEQYF.

V gene TRBV5-1 combines with J gene TRBJ2-2; the match to TRBD2 covers 8 bases. With V trimmed by 7 bases and J by 2 bases, 4 bases remained unmatched. This CDR3 contains 14 residues. Germline V gene lookup returns CDR1 SGHRS and CDR2 YFSETQ. The CDR3 DNA is TGCGCCAGCCGCCGGGAGGGAAACACCGGGGAGCTGTTTTTT. This sequence encodes CASRREGNTGELFF.

CDR3 nucleotide sequence: TGCGCCAGCAGCCCCGGCGACATCTCTGGAAACACCATATATTTT. Translation gives CASSPGDISGNTIYF. The chain uses TRBV5-1 and TRBJ1-3; no clear D. The CDR3 is 15 residues long. The V gene's germline CDR1 is SGHRS and CDR2 YFSETQ. V shed 4 bases and J shed 0 bases, with 11 bases lying between them.

This chain uses TRBV5-1 with TRBJ2-7; D possibly corresponds to TRBD1 (6 bases). Germline CDR1 reads SGHRS; CDR2 reads YFSETQ. The CDR3 has 14 residues. The germline V and J ends were trimmed by 4 bases and 3 bases, with 14 bases remaining between them. The CDR3 protein is CASSEAEGGYEQYF. The DNA of the CDR3 is TGCGCCAGCAGCGAAGCGGAAGGGGGCTACGAGCAGTACTTC.

The chain carries TRBV6-1 and TRBJ1-4; D uncertain. Germline CDR1 and CDR2: MNHNS and SASEGT. V lost 6 bases and J 7 bases, leaving 9 bases between the germline ends. The CDR3 contains 12 residues. CDR3 in amino acids: CASRDSSEKLFF. The CDR3 coding sequence is TGTGCCAGCAGGGATAGCAGTGAAAAACTGTTTTTT.

The rearrangement joins TRBV2 to TRBJ2-7; 9 nucleotides align to TRBD2. V lost 6 bases, J lost 5 bases, and 8 bases stayed unmatched. The CDR3 totals 14 residues. Germline assignment: CDR1 SNHLY and CDR2 FYNNEI. The CDR3 bases are TGTGCCAGCAGCTGGACTAGCGAGGAGGACGAGCAGTACTTC. This encodes CASSWTSEEDEQYF.

The chain joins TRBV10-3 to TRBJ1-2, with TRBD1 as a possible D gene (5 bases). The V and J ends lost 6 bases and 0 bases respectively, with 11 bases between them. This CDR3 region has 14 residues. Germline V gene sequence: CDR1 ENHRY, CDR2 SYGVKD. In DNA, the CDR3 is TGTGCCATCAGAGACAGTTTATCTAACTATGGCTACACCTTC. The encoded protein is CAIRDSLSNYGYTF.

This clone occurred once. This specimen includes other DNA sequences encoding the same CDR3. The chain is built from TRBV5-1 and TRBJ1-1, with 8 bases that match TRBD1. Germline V CDR1 and CDR2: SGHRS, YFSETQ. V shed 4 bases, J shed 5 bases, and the junction held 4 bases outside the gene matches. The CDR3 is 13 residues long. This CDR3 reads CASSLTGETEAFF. The CDR3 region has the DNA TGCGCCAGCAGCCTGACAGGGGAGACTGAAGCTTTCTTT.

The V gene is TRBV10-3, the J gene TRBJ2-3; TRBD2 matches 8 bases. The V and J ends lost 4 bases and 4 bases, in that order; junction bases with no gene match: 10. CDR1 ENHRY and CDR2 SYGVKD come from the germline V gene. This CDR3 is 16 amino acids long. CDR3 nucleotide sequence: TGTGCCATCAGTGGGTTAAGCGGGAGTGCGTCAGATACGCAGTATTTT. It specifies CAISGLSGSASDTQYF.

The chain couples TRBV7-2 to TRBJ2-7, with D hard to call. V was clipped by 6 bases and J by 0 bases, with 9 bases between them. CDR3 length: 13 residues. Looked up from germline, CDR1 is SGHTA and CDR2 is FQGNSA. The CDR3 here is CASSPPSSYEQYF. The CDR3 region has the DNA TGTGCCAGCAGTCCGCCGAGCTCCTACGAGCAGTACTTC.

The chain links TRBV9 to TRBJ2-7, with 13 positions matching TRBD2. The CDR3 extends over 16 amino acids. With 3 bases clipped from V and 4 bases from J, the junction kept 7 bases outside the gene matches. The germline CDR1 and CDR2 sequences are SGDLS and YYNGEE. For the CDR3, the DNA is TGTGCCAGCAGCGAGGGGACTAGCGGGACCTTTTACGAGCAGTACTTC. Encoded protein: CASSEGTSGTFYEQYF.

V and J are TRBV28 and TRBJ1-2; D call uncertain. This CDR3 has 14 amino acids. CDR1 and CDR2 (germline): MDHEN, SYDVKM. V shed 3 bases and J shed 3 bases, with 11 bases lying between them. CDR3 DNA: TGTGCCAGCAGTTTGGGGAGGGCGGACTATGGCTACACCTTC. Its translation is CASSLGRADYGYTF.

This clone was counted a few times. Other DNA sequences in this specimen translate into the identical CDR3. The V gene is TRBV29-1, the J gene TRBJ1-1, with D tentatively TRBD1 (5 bases). Germline V gene sequence: CDR1 SQVTM, CDR2 ANQGSEA. With 7 bases removed from V and 1 base from J, the gap between germline ends came to 7 bases. This CDR3 is 11 amino acids long. The chain's CDR3 is CSATGNTEAFF. The CDR3 bases are TGCAGCGCCACAGGGAACACTGAAGCTTTCTTT. The whole variable domain, filled in from reference TRBV29-1 and TRBJ1-1, reads SAVISQKPSRDICQRGTSLTIQCQVDSQVTMMFWYRQQPGQSLTLIATANQGSEATYESGFVIDKFPISRPNLTFSTLTVSNMSPEDSSIYLCSATGNTEAFFGQGTRLTVV.

The chain links TRBV7-9 to TRBJ1-1; TRBD1 agrees at 7 bases. The CDR3 length is 14 residues. Germline CDR1 SEHNR, CDR2 FQNEAQ (reference sequence). The V and J ends lost 5 bases and 5 bases, in that order; junction bases with no gene match: 8. CDR3 sequence reads: CASSERTGLTEAFF. The CDR3 DNA reads TGTGCCAGCAGCGAAAGGACAGGTCTTACTGAAGCTTTCTTT. The complete variable domain, with remaining parts taken from reference TRBV7-9 and TRBJ1-1, reads DTGVSQNPRHKITKRGQNVTFRCDPISEHNRLYWYRQTLGQGPEFLTYFQNEAQLEKSRLLSDRFSAERPKGSFSTLEIQRTEQGDSAMYLCASSERTGLTEAFFGQGTRLTVV.

This chain connects TRBV11-2 to TRBJ1-1; 9 nucleotides align to TRBD1. Germline trimming cut 4 bases from V and 5 bases from J; bases unmatched to any gene: 5. Per the germline V gene, CDR1 is SGHAT and CDR2 is FQNNGV. The length of the CDR3 is 14 residues. Here the CDR3 DNA reads TGTGCCAGCAGCTCGGGACAGGGTATAACTGAAGCTTTCTTT. As protein: CASSSGQGITEAFF.

J is TRBJ1-2 and V is TRBV7-9; no definite D call. The length of the CDR3 is 13 residues. With 5 bases removed from V and 3 bases from J, the gap between germline ends came to 10 bases. The germline V gene encodes CDR1 SEHNR and CDR2 FQNEAQ (reference sequence). CDR3 bases: TGTGCCAGCAGCCCCGGGGTGGACTATGGCTACACCTTC. Its protein is CASSPGVDYGYTF.

This clone came up a few times. J is TRBJ2-7 and V is TRBV4-1; D call uncertain. V lost 1 base and J 3 bases, leaving 7 bases between the germline ends. CDR1 is MGHRA and CDR2 is YSYEKL in the germline V gene. The CDR3 is 13 residues long. The CDR3 sequence: CASSQGAGYEQYF. For the CDR3, the DNA is TGCGCCAGCAGCCAAGGGGCAGGCTACGAGCAGTACTTC.

The V gene is TRBV19, the J gene TRBJ1-6; D is ambiguous. Germline assignment: CDR1 LNHDA and CDR2 SQIVND (reference sequence). Trimming took 6 bases from V and 12 from J, leaving 12 bases between them. The CDR3 totals 12 residues. The CDR3 loop reads CASSLLRGPLHF. As DNA, the CDR3 is TGTGCCAGTAGCTTACTCCGAGGACCCCTCCACTTT.

The V and J genes are TRBV9 and TRBJ1-2; D remains unclear. V was shortened by 3 bases and J by 4 bases, with 4 bases between the two germline ends. From germline, CDR1 is SGDLS and CDR2 YYNGEE. This CDR3 comprises 11 residues. For the CDR3, the DNA is TGTGCCAGCAGCGGCGGCTATGGCTACACCTTC. Translated, it gives CASSGGYGYTF.

The chain links TRBV5-1 to TRBJ2-2; D not resolved. V was shortened by 3 bases and J by 0 bases, with 12 bases between the two germline ends. This CDR3 is 16 amino acids long. Germline values: CDR1 SGHRS, CDR2 YFSETQ. The DNA of the CDR3 is TGCGCCAGCAGCTCCCAGGATCCCGCGAACACCGGGGAGCTGTTTTTT. It yields the protein CASSSQDPANTGELFF.

The chain employs TRBV30 and TRBJ1-2; the match to TRBD1 covers 7 bases. V shed 6 bases, J shed 0 bases, and the junction held 4 bases outside the gene matches. Germline assignment: CDR1 GTSNPN and CDR2 SVGIG (reference sequence). The CDR3 consists of 13 residues. The CDR3, as DNA: TGTGCCTGCCCTACAGGGGCTAACTATGGCTACACCTTC. It is translated as CACPTGANYGYTF.

The genes are TRBV27 and TRBJ1-1; tentative D call: TRBD1 (5 bases). Looked up from germline, CDR1 is MNHEY and CDR2 is SMNVEV (reference sequence). The CDR3 totals 14 residues. Trimming stripped 5 bases from V and 5 bases from J, with 15 bases between. CDR3 in DNA: TGTGCCAGCAGTCCCCAAGGGGTATTTACTGAAGCTTTCTTT. Protein sequence: CASSPQGVFTEAFF.

In DNA, the CDR3 is TGTGCCAGCAGTTTTTTGGGGGGTGGTGAAGCTTTCTTT. It is translated as CASSFLGGGEAFF. This chain uses TRBV27 with TRBJ1-1; D might be TRBD1 (5 bases). Per the germline V gene, CDR1 is MNHEY and CDR2 is SMNVEV (reference sequence). The CDR3 loop spans 13 amino acids. Trimming removed 3 bases from V and 7 bases from J, with 12 bases in between.

The rearrangement links TRBV30 to TRBJ1-1, with D possibly TRBD1 on 5 matching bases. Germline V CDR1 and CDR2: GTSNPN, SVGIG (reference sequence). The CDR3 has 13 amino acids. V lost 2 bases and J 4 bases, leaving 11 bases between the germline ends. The CDR3: CAWSQGARTEAFF. The CDR3 DNA reads as TGTGCCTGGAGTCAAGGGGCGCGCACTGAAGCTTTCTTT.

This chain connects TRBV5-4 to TRBJ2-1, with 7 bases matching TRBD1. Germline V gives CDR1 SGHNT, CDR2 YYREEE (reference sequence). The CDR3 is 15 amino acids. V trimming: 0 bases; J trimming: 9 bases; junction bases outside the gene matches: 9. CDR3 protein: CASSLVRGQMSEQFF. The CDR3 DNA is TGTGCCAGCAGCTTGGTGAGGGGGCAGATGAGTGAGCAGTTCTTC.

The chain has TRBV7-9 and TRBJ2-2; weak D call: TRBD1 (6 bases). The germline gives CDR1 SEHNR, CDR2 FQNEAQ (reference sequence). V was clipped by 6 bases and J by 2 bases, with 19 bases between them. The CDR3 loop spans 17 amino acids. The CDR3 spells CASRLGPGQINTGELFF. Written as DNA, the CDR3 is TGTGCCAGCAGACTTGGTCCGGGACAAATAAACACCGGGGAGCTGTTTTTT.

The genes are TRBV28 and TRBJ2-7; weak D call: TRBD2 (5 bases). V was pared by 4 bases and J by 2 bases, with 15 bases between. The CDR3 is made up of 15 amino acids. Germline V lookup: CDR1 MDHEN, CDR2 SYDVKM. CDR3 DNA: TGTGCCAGCAGTTCCCTCGGCGGAGCGGCCTACGAGCAGTACTTC. The encoded protein is CASSSLGGAAYEQYF.

The chain combines TRBV18 with TRBJ1-1, with a tentative D call TRBD1 (6 bases). Germline V gene sequence: CDR1 KGHSH, CDR2 LQKENI. There are 14 residues in the CDR3. V was trimmed by 3 bases and J by 5 bases, leaving 13 bases between them. The CDR3 nucleotides are TGTGCCAGCTCACCCCGACAGGTGGAGACTGAAGCTTTCTTT. Its protein is CASSPRQVETEAFF. The full variable domain, completed using reference TRBV18 and TRBJ1-1, is NAGVMQNPRHLVRRRGQEARLRCSPMKGHSHVYWYRQLPEEGLKFMVYLQKENIIDESGMPKERFSAEFPKEGPSILRIQQVVRGDSAAYFCASSPRQVETEAFFGQGTRLTVV.

This clone was seen only once. J is TRBJ2-3 and V is TRBV5-1; TRBD1 matches at 8 bases. The V gene end was trimmed by 2 bases and the J gene end by 5 bases; junction bases not matched to a gene: 7. The V gene's germline CDR1 is SGHRS and CDR2 YFSETQ. This CDR3 is 15 amino acids long. Here the CDR3 reads CASSFPGQGKDTQYF. In DNA form, the CDR3 reads TGCGCCAGCAGCTTCCCCGGACAGGGTAAAGATACGCAGTATTTT.